This TCR beta chain was captured in a study of shared clonotypes between healthy human individuals (dated by TCRdb to the early 2020s). About the full investigation: The cohort included three men and a couple of women between 18 and 49 years of age. For each donor, CD4 naive and CD4 memory were each run on three plates, CD8 naive on two plates, and CD8 memory on one plate. To estimate repertoire size and how much clonotypes are shared between individuals, the study performed deep sequencing of blood TCR repertoires from 4 to 6 healthy adults. To increase sequencing depth and limit assay-specific biases, different laboratories used diverse techniques to prepare libraries and sequence TCR repertoires. Leukapheresis yielded between about 0.9 and 9.5 billion PBMCs per donor. General findings and caveats noted by the study authors: Pairwise subsampling led to the expectation that sequencing depth would affect the degree of clonotype sharing among donors. Across a handful of donors, 5% to 6% of naive CD4, around 3.3% of naive CD8, under 2.5% of memory CD4, and approximately 0.42% of memory CD8 clonotypes were shared. Because the study included only a small number of donors, the genetic and exposure-history diversity represented was limited. Naive subsets generally had larger estimated clonotype richness than memory subsets did. Sampling was restricted to blood, and TCR repertoires in tissue are likely to differ from TCR repertoires in blood. Rarefaction of sorted-subset datasets indicated incomplete sequencing despite the large sequencing depth. Higher generation probabilities were observed for clonotypes shared by all four sorted-subset donors than for non-shared clonotypes.

Using the deep immunoSEQ assay, TCR CDR3 regions were amplified from genomic DNA by multiplex PCR. For each cell subset, the extracted genomic DNA was distributed evenly across all wells of several immunoSEQ 96-well plates, and each plate served as one replicate. Each replicate PCR for sorted subsets received about 180 ng genomic DNA, equal to 30,000 or so T cell genomes. Purified libraries were quantified with a Qubit 3.0 fluorometer, sized on a Bioanalyzer 2100, and re-quantified with the KAPA Library Quantification kit. Every immunoSEQ 96-well plate was sequenced on a separate single-read 150-cycle Illumina NextSeq 550 flow cell. As for how the authors treated the data: Because the immunoSEQ output held only junctional sequences and lacked quality scores, the filtering could not match the filtering applied to full-length reads. To assign V/J genes and CDR3, sequences were annotated using PyIR, a Python wrapper for IgBLAST v1.9, with IMGT germline references. Reads with weak V/J assignments (E-value above 1e-6), missing CDR3, stop codons, out-of-frame junctions, or ambiguous translated residues were removed. V3J clonotypes were defined as sequences sharing an identical inferred V gene, J gene, and CDR3 amino acid sequence. Percentage overlap between repertoires was computed as shared unique clonotypes divided by the size of the smaller repertoire. Richness of each repertoire was evaluated using RTK rarefaction, the Chao1 estimator, and Recon v2.1 estimates of unobserved clonotypes. Generation probabilities for all TCRbeta clonotypes obtained by the gDNA method from four donors were computed using OLGA. TCRdb limited this immuneACCESS table to in-frame rearrangements with V and J called. A share of clones is missing; checked studies link under half to unresolved V genes, and the rest is unexplained. V and J calls and clone size are given by that table; D and trimming were obtained from the DNA. Counted in this sample were some 2.3 million clones; about 92% of them appeared once. In total, the top ten clones hold 0.39% of the sample.

Including cysteine and phenylalanine, the CDR3 has 13 amino acids. Only CDR3 DNA remains: 39 bases, in frame from the first base. Between the V and J ends, shortened by 4 bases and 4 bases respectively, the junction contains 11 bases. CDR1 and CDR2 were assigned from the germline V gene as SGHRS and YFSETQ. Points on this clone: Its antigen is not yet known. Base qualities are not at hand, and no much larger clone is one base apart.

Healthy HIV-negative adults with no recently reported acute infections or vaccinations were included as donors. Every donor was a Caucasian adult living in Nashville, Tennessee, USA. CD4+ T cells were enriched by magnetic negative selection; naive cells were then positively selected on CD45RA, and the negative fraction formed the memory subset. Blood was obtained by leukapheresis, after which PBMCs were separated by Ficoll-Histopaque density gradient centrifugation and cryopreserved in liquid nitrogen vapor phase. Analytical flow cytometry was used to check the purity and quantity of every magnetically sorted T cell population. Genomic DNA was isolated from every sorted fraction and measured by UV absorbance on a Nanodrop 2000c.

The chain uses TRBV5-1 and TRBJ1-2, with a tentative D gene TRBD1 over 5 matching bases. The TCR comes from a man aged 18-30 years in good health. Some clones in this sample may be carry-over from other donors' samples. Sequencing was performed on naive CD4+ T cells from PBMCs. The cell subset or site label, as the study defines it: CD45RA+ positively selected. The nucleotides are TGCGCCAGCAGCGGGGACGGGGGCTATGGCTACACCTTC. Translated, it gives CASSGDGGYGYTF.